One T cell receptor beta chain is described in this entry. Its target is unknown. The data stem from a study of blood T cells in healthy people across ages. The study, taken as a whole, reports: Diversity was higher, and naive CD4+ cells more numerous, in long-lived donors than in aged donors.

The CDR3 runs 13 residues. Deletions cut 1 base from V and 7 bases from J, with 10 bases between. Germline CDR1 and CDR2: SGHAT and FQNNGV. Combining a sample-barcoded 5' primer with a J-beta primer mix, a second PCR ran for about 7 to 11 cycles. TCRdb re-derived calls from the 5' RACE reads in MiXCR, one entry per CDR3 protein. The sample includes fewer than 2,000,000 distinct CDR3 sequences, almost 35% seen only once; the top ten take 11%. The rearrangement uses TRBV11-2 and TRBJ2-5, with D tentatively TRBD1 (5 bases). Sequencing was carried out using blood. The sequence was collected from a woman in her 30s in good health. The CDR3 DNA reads TGTGCCAGCAGCTTAGGGACATCTTGGACCCAGTACTTC. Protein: CASSLGTSWTQYF.